Below, 5 T cell receptor beta chains from the same sample are listed, as sequenced in a study of post-analysis software for immune sequencing data. The study, taken as a whole, reports: When patients were compared with controls, five TRBV segments were more frequent, TRBV5-6, TRBV5-1 and TRBV20-1 among them.

These TCRs are of unknown antigen specificity. cDNA libraries of TCR beta carried unique molecular identifiers. One entry per CDR3 protein, called by TCRdb with MiXCR from the PCR reads. The data show about 820,000 distinct CDR3 sequences, about 57% seen once. The sequenced material came from blood. Source of these receptors: a girl aged 5-17 years with multiple sclerosis.

The gene calls are TRBV6-6 and TRBJ2-7, with 7 positions matching TRBD2. V shed 5 bases and J 5 bases; nucleotides not matched to a gene: 9. The CDR3 is 14 residues long. Germline CDR1 is MNHNY and CDR2 is SVGAGI (reference sequence). The CDR3 spells CASSGSGGSHEQYF. The CDR3, as DNA: TGTGCCAGCAGTGGCTCTGGCGGGAGCCACGAGCAGTACTTC.

This clonotype has a handful of counts. The chain has TRBV3-1 and TRBJ2-5; D possibly uses TRBD1 or TRBD2 (5 bases each). The DNA end is a closer match to TRBJ2-7, so the J assignment may be wrong. Looked up from germline, CDR1 is LGHDT and CDR2 is YNNKEL (reference sequence). CDR3 size: 16 residues. The CDR3 spells CASSQDLRGGSYEQYF. CDR3 DNA: TGTGCCAGCAGCCAAGATTTGCGTGGGGGAAGCTACGAGCAGTACTTC.

The chain is built from TRBV3-1 and TRBJ2-5; 7 nucleotides align to TRBD1. The CDR3 has 15 residues. Per the germline V gene, CDR1 is LGHDT and CDR2 is YNNKEL (reference sequence). Unmatched junction bases numbered 9, after V lost 4 bases and J lost 4 bases. CDR3 DNA sequence: TGTGCCAGCAGCCCGTGGCCAGGGGGTGGAGAGACCCAGTACTTC. Translation gives CASSPWPGGGETQYF.

V usage is TRBV29-1 and J usage is TRBJ1-1; D may be TRBD1 (5 bases). Germline V gene data show CDR1 as SQVTM and CDR2 as ANQGSEA. The CDR3 spans 13 residues. V was trimmed by 7 bases and J by 3 bases, leaving 15 bases between them. CDR3 protein: CSGRNGGDTEAFF. CDR3 bases: TGCAGCGGCAGAAATGGGGGGGACACTGAAGCTTTCTTT.

The V and J genes are TRBV6-5 and TRBJ1-2; 12 positions agree with TRBD1. Germline trimming cut 1 base from V and 5 bases from J; bases unmatched to any gene: 8. Germline V lookup: CDR1 MNHEY, CDR2 SVGAGI. The length of the CDR3 is 17 residues. The CDR3 spells CASSYFFGTGGDYGYTF. CDR3 nucleotide sequence: TGTGCCAGCAGTTACTTTTTCGGGACAGGGGGCGATTATGGCTACACCTTC.